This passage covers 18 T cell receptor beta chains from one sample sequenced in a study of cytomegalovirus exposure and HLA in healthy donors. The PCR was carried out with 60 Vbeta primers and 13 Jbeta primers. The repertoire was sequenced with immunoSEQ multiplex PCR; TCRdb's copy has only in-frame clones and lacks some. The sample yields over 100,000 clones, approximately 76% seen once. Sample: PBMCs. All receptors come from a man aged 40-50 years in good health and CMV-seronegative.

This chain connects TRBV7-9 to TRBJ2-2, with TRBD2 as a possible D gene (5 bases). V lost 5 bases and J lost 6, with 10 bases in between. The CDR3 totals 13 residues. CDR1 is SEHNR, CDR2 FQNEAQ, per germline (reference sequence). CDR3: CASSLRGPGELFF. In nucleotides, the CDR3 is TGTGCCAGCAGCCTCCGAGGGCCCGGGGAGCTGTTTTTT.

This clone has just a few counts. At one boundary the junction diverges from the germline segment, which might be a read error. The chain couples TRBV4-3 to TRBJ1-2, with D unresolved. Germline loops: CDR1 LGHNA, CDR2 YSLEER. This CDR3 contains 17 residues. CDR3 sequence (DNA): TGCGCCAGCAGCCAAGACTCTCGGCTTTCAACAAACTATGGCTACCCCTTC. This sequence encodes CASSQDSRLSTNYGYPF.

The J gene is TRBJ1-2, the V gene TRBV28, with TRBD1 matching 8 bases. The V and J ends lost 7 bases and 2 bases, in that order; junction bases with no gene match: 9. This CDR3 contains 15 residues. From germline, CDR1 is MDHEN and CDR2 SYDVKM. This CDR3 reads CASKIQGAFNYGYTF. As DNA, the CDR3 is TGTGCCAGCAAAATTCAGGGGGCGTTCAACTATGGCTACACCTTC.

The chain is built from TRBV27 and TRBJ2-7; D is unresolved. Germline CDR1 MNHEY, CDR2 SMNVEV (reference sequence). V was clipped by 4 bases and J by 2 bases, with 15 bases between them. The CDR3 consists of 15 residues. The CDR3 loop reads CASSYAGDGAYEQYF. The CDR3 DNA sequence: TGTGCCAGCAGTTACGCCGGAGACGGTGCCTACGAGCAGTACTTC.

The DNA for the CDR3 is TGTGCCAGCAGCTTTCTCTACGAGCAGTACTTC. Translation: CASSFLYEQYF. J is TRBJ2-7 and V is TRBV7-9; no clear D gene. Trimming took off 3 bases at V and 3 bases at J, with 3 bases between the two ends. This CDR3 comprises 11 residues. CDR1 and CDR2 from the germline V gene are SEHNR and FQNEAQ (reference sequence).

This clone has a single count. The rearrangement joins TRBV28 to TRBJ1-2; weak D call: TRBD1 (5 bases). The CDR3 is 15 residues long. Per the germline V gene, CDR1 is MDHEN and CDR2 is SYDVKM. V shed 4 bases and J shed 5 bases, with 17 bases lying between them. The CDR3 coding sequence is TGTGCCAGCAGTTCTTCAGGGATTGGCCCTTATGGCTACACCTTC. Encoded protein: CASSSSGIGPYGYTF.

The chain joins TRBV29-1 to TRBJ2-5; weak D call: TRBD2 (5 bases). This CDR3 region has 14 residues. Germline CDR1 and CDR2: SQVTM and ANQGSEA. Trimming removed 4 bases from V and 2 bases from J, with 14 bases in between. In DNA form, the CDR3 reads TGCAGCGTTGGTGTGGCGGGCCGACAAGAGACCCAGTACTTC. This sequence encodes CSVGVAGRQETQYF.

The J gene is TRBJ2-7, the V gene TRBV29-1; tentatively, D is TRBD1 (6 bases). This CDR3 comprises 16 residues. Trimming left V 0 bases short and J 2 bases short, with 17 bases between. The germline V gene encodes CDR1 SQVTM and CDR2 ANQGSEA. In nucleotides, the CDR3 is TGCAGCGTTGAAGATCTTGGGCAGGGGCAGACCTACGAGCAGTACTTC. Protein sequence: CSVEDLGQGQTYEQYF.

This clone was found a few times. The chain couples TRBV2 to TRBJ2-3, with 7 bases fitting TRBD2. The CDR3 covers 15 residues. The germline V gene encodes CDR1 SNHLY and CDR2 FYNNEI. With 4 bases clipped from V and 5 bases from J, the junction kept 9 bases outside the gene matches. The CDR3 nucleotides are TGTGCCAGCAGTGGGACTAGGATCGCACAAGATACGCAGTATTTT. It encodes CASSGTRIAQDTQYF.

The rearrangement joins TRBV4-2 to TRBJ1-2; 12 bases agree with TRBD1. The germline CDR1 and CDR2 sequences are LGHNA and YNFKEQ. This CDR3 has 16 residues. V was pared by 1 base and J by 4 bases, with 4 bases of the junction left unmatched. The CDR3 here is CASSQGDRGLGYGYTF. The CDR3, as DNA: TGTGCCAGCAGCCAAGGGGACAGGGGGCTCGGCTATGGCTACACCTTC.

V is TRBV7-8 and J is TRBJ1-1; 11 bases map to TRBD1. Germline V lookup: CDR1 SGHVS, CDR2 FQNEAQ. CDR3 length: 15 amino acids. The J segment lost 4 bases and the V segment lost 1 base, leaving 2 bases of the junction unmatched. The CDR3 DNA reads TGTGCCAGCAGCTTAGTGGGACAGGGGGTCACTGAAGCTTTCTTT. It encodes CASSLVGQGVTEAFF.

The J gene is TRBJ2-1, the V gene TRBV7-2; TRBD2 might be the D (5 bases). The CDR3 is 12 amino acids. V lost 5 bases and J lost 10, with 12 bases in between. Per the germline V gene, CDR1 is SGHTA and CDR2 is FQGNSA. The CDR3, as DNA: TGTGCCAGCAGCGCTAGCCGGACCGAGCAGTTCTTC. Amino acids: CASSASRTEQFF.

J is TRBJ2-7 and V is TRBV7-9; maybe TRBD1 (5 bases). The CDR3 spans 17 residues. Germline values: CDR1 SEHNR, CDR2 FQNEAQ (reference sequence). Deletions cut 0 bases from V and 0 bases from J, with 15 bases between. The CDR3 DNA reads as TGTGCCAGCAGCTTAGCGGTGGACATACCGTCCTCCTACGAGCAGTACTTC. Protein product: CASSLAVDIPSSYEQYF.

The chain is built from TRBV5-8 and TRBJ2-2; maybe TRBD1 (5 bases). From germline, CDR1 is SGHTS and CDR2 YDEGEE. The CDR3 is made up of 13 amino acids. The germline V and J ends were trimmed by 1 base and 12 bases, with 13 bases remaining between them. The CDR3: CASSLSPGLKLFF. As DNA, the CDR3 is TGTGCCAGCAGCTTGAGTCCAGGGCTTAAGCTGTTTTTT.

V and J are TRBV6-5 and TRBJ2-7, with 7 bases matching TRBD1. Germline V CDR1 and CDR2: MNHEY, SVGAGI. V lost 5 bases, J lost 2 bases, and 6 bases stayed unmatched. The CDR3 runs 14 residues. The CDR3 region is CASSGWDSAYEQYF. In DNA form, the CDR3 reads TGTGCCAGCAGTGGATGGGACAGCGCCTACGAGCAGTACTTC.

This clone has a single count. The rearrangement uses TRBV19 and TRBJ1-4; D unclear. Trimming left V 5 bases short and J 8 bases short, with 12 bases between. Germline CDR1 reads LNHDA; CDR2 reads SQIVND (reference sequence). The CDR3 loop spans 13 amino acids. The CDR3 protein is CASSSRVVEKLFF. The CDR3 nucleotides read TGTGCCAGTAGTTCACGCGTGGTCGAAAAACTGTTTTTT.

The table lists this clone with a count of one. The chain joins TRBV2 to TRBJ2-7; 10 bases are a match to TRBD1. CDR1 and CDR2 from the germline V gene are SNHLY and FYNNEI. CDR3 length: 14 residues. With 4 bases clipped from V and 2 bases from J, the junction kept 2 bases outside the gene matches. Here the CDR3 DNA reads TGTGCCAGCAGTGCGGGACAGGGGCCCTACGAGCAGTACTTC. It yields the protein CASSAGQGPYEQYF.

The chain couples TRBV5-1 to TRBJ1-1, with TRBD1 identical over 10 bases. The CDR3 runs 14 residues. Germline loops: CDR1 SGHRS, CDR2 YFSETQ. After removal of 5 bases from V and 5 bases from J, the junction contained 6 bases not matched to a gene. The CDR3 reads CASRSGTGVTEAFF. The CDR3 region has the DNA TGCGCCAGCAGAAGCGGGACAGGGGTTACTGAAGCTTTCTTT.